This TCR beta chain was captured in a study of T-cell reconstitution after alpha-beta-depleted transplantation in children. Molecular barcoding with unique molecular identifiers was used for the TCRbeta library. TCRdb called the PCR reads again in MiXCR, with one record for every CDR3 protein. The sample carries roughly 500,000 distinct CDR3 sequences, around 12% recorded once. The CDR3 has 19 amino acids. The V end lost 0 bases, the J end lost 0 bases, and 16 bases lay between the germline ends. Germline V gene data show CDR1 as SGDLS and CDR2 as YYNGEE. This sequence joins TRBV9 and TRBJ2-6; D remains unclear. The source was PBMCs from the stem cell graft donor, collected from the stem cell graft. The sequence came from a human donor who donated a stem cell graft to a child with combined immunodeficiency. The CDR3 protein is CASSVGGRTNPSGANVLTF. DNA for the CDR3: TGTGCCAGCAGCGTAGGGGGTCGCACAAACCCCTCTGGGGCCAACGTCCTGACTTTC.